This TCR beta chain stems from a study of cytomegalovirus exposure and HLA in healthy donors. Study outcomes and limitations: Later on, an analysis tied approximately 17,000 TCR beta sequences to HLA alleles at 0.05 false discovery rate.

The V gene's germline CDR1 is SGHRS and CDR2 YFSETQ. Trimming removed 4 bases at V and 0 bases at J, with 11 bases between. This CDR3 is 14 amino acids long. Use of 60 Vbeta and 13 Jbeta primers characterized the PCR. The assay was immunoSEQ multiplex PCR, and TCRdb's table has in-frame clones only and misses some. Of 180,000 or so clones in the sample, 77% were seen once. Concerning this clone: Its target is not known.

This rearrangement joins TRBV5-1 to TRBJ2-7, with unresolved D. The clonotype was recovered from a man younger than 35 in good health and CMV-seronegative. The sequencing input was PBMCs. The CDR3 nucleotides are TGCGCCAGCAGCCGACAATCCAGCTCCTACGAGCAGTACTTC. It is translated as CASSRQSSSYEQYF. Drawing the rest from reference TRBV5-1 and TRBJ2-7, the complete variable domain is KAGVTQTPRYLIKTRGQQVTLSCSPISGHRSVSWYQQTPGQGLQFLFEYFSETQRNKGNFPGRFSGRQFSNSRSEMNVSTLELGDSALYLCASSRQSSSYEQYFGPGTRLTVT.